The 25 T cell receptor beta chains below were found in one sample sequenced in a study of T cell changes during pregnancy in multiple sclerosis. Sequencing was performed with immunoSEQ multiplex PCR; in TCRdb, only in-frame clones are kept and a portion is missing. Found here are 90,000 to 95,000 clones, roughly 91% of them singletons; the top ten hold about 4.5%. This sample comprised peripheral blood, obtained in the first trimester of pregnancy. The receptors come from a female donor with multiple sclerosis, enrolled in a pregnancy study.

CDR3 bases: TGTGCCAGCTCACCTAAGGGGGCGGGAAACACTGAAGCTTTCTTT. It is translated as CASSPKGAGNTEAFF. The chain is built from TRBV18 and TRBJ1-1; 7 nucleotides line up with TRBD1. V shed 3 bases and J 2 bases; nucleotides not matched to a gene: 6. Per germline, CDR1 KGHSH and CDR2 LQKENI. This CDR3 has 15 residues.

This clone was seen a few times. V is TRBV29-1 and J is TRBJ1-6, with D possibly being TRBD1 (5 bases). The V and J ends lost 4 bases and 13 bases respectively, with 17 bases between them. CDR1 and CDR2 (germline): SQVTM, ANQGSEA. The CDR3 contains 13 residues. The CDR3 loop reads CSVGGGPKAPLHF. The CDR3 DNA reads TGCAGCGTTGGGGGCGGCCCTAAGGCTCCCCTCCACTTT. The full variable domain, with the rest looked up from reference TRBV29-1 and TRBJ1-6, is SAVISQKPSRDICQRGTSLTIQCQVDSQVTMMFWYRQQPGQSLTLIATANQGSEATYESGFVIDKFPISRPNLTFSTLTVSNMSPEDSSIYLCSVGGGPKAPLHFGNGTRLTVT.

This chain joins TRBV19 and TRBJ1-2; D might be TRBD1 (5 bases). Germline V CDR1 and CDR2: LNHDA, SQIVND (reference sequence). The CDR3 totals 18 residues. The V end was cut by 6 bases, the J end by 8 bases, with 31 bases between. For the CDR3, the DNA is TGTGCCAGTAGCGTCCTCCTCAGGGCTTTTGATCCGACCGGGGGCTACACCTTC. Amino acid sequence: CASSVLLRAFDPTGGYTF. Variable domain in full (rest from reference TRBV19 and TRBJ1-2): DGGITQSPKYLFRKEGQNVTLSCEQNLNHDAMYWYRQDPGQGLRLIYYSQIVNDFQKGDIAEGYSVSREKKESFPLTVTSAQKNPTAFYLCASSVLLRAFDPTGGYTFGSGTRLTVV.

The V call is TRBV7-9, the J call TRBJ1-1; 9 bases fit TRBD1. V dropped 1 base and J dropped 1; count of bases not matched to a gene: 10. In germline, CDR1 is SEHNR, CDR2 FQNEAQ (reference sequence). The CDR3 is 18 amino acids. CDR3: CASSLDEIGTGKNTEAFF. DNA for the CDR3: TGTGCCAGCAGCTTAGACGAAATAGGGACAGGGAAGAACACTGAAGCTTTCTTT.

V and J are TRBV7-9 and TRBJ2-1; TRBD1 matches at 8 bases. CDR3 length equals 15 residues. The V and J ends lost 4 bases and 7 bases, in that order; junction bases with no gene match: 9. CDR1 SEHNR and CDR2 FQNEAQ come from the germline V gene (reference sequence). The CDR3 sequence is CASSSYQGARNEQFF. The CDR3 nucleotides read TGTGCCAGCAGCTCCTACCAGGGGGCGCGGAATGAGCAGTTCTTC.

V usage is TRBV5-1 and J usage is TRBJ2-7, with 10 bases aligning to TRBD2. The germline CDR1 and CDR2 sequences are SGHRS and YFSETQ. V trimming: 0 bases; J trimming: 3 bases; junction bases outside the gene matches: 3. The CDR3 covers 15 residues. CDR3 in amino acids: CASSLGLAGDYEQYF. The CDR3 DNA follows: TGCGCCAGCAGCTTGGGCCTAGCGGGGGACTACGAGCAGTACTTC. Variable domain in full (rest from reference TRBV5-1 and TRBJ2-7): KAGVTQTPRYLIKTRGQQVTLSCSPISGHRSVSWYQQTPGQGLQFLFEYFSETQRNKGNFPGRFSGRQFSNSRSEMNVSTLELGDSALYLCASSLGLAGDYEQYFGPGTRLTVT.

The J gene is TRBJ2-3, the V gene TRBV4-1, with TRBD1 matching 9 bases. Germline V lookup: CDR1 MGHRA, CDR2 YSYEKL. The CDR3 loop spans 17 amino acids. V was pared by 1 base and J by 3 bases, with 8 bases of the junction left unmatched. The CDR3 nucleotides are TGCGCCAGCAGCCAAGCCACTCCGGGACAGGGAACAGATACGCAGTATTTT. Amino acids: CASSQATPGQGTDTQYF.

The chain employs TRBV2 and TRBJ2-5; TRBD2 matches 10 bases. Germline trimming cut 10 bases from V and 1 base from J; bases unmatched to any gene: 6. CDR3 size: 14 residues. CDR1 and CDR2 (germline): SNHLY, FYNNEI. The CDR3 DNA follows: TGTGCCACCGTAGCGGGGGGCCGCCAAGAGACCCAGTACTTC. Translation: CATVAGGRQETQYF. The full variable domain, its missing parts supplied by reference TRBV2 and TRBJ2-5, is EPEVTQTPSHQVTQMGQEVILRCVPISNHLYFYWYRQILGQKVEFLVSFYNNEISEKSEIFDDQFSVERPDGSNFTLKIRSTKLEDSAMYFCATVAGGRQETQYFGPGTRLLVL.

This chain connects TRBV6-5 to TRBJ2-4; D is unclear. Trimming took 9 bases from V and 9 from J, leaving 21 bases between them. The CDR3 consists of 14 residues. The V gene's germline CDR1 is MNHEY and CDR2 SVGAGI. Written as DNA, the CDR3 is TGTGCCAGTTCGTCCCTCGTGAGGTCCGGCATTCAGTACTTC. Its translation is CASSSLVRSGIQYF.

Note on this clone: The same CDR3 also results from other DNA sequences found in this sample. This sequence joins TRBV6-5 and TRBJ2-7; 11 bases align to TRBD1. CDR3 length: 14 amino acids. The germline gives CDR1 MNHEY, CDR2 SVGAGI. V dropped 5 bases and J dropped 2; count of bases not matched to a gene: 2. As DNA, the CDR3 is TGTGCCAGCAGTCCGGGACAGGGGGCCTACGAGCAGTACTTC. Its protein is CASSPGQGAYEQYF.

V gene TRBV4-2 combines with J gene TRBJ1-2, with D tentatively TRBD1 (5 bases). CDR1 LGHNA and CDR2 YNFKEQ come from the germline V gene. The ends were cut back, 6 bases at V and 5 bases at J, with 22 bases in the middle. This CDR3 is built from 16 residues. CDR3 sequence reads: CASRALIGQGTYGYTF. In DNA form, the CDR3 reads TGTGCCAGCAGAGCCCTTATAGGGCAGGGTACATATGGCTACACCTTC.

In its sample, this clone was seen a few times. This chain connects TRBV27 to TRBJ1-6; maybe TRBD1 (5 bases). Deletions cut 8 bases from V and 8 bases from J, with 16 bases between. The CDR3 runs 14 residues. Germline CDR1 is MNHEY and CDR2 is SMNVEV (reference sequence). The CDR3, as DNA: TGTGCCAGCGGGAGGCGGGGGGATTATTCACCCCTCCACTTT. Protein: CASGRRGDYSPLHF.

This chain links TRBV13 with TRBJ2-3; 10 bases are a match to TRBD1. This CDR3 has 19 residues. The junction had 20 bases not matched to a gene; V was cut back by 7 bases and J by 4 bases. Germline CDR1 and CDR2: PRHDT and FYEKMQ (reference sequence). CDR3 nucleotide sequence: TGTGCCAGCACCGTACGACGACAGGGGGCTGAGGGTTGGGCAGATACGCAGTATTTT. The encoded protein is CASTVRRQGAEGWADTQYF.

V and J are TRBV2 and TRBJ2-1, with D maybe TRBD2 (5 bases). The CDR3 extends over 15 amino acids. The germline V gene has CDR1 SNHLY and CDR2 FYNNEI. The V end was cut by 2 bases, the J end by 4 bases, with 12 bases between. CDR3 sequence (DNA): TGTGCCAGCAGTGAAAACGGAGGAACTTACAATGAGCAGTTCTTC. The encoded protein is CASSENGGTYNEQFF.

This chain joins TRBV10-1 and TRBJ1-2; D might be TRBD1 (5 bases). The germline V and J ends were trimmed by 10 bases and 0 bases, with 18 bases remaining between them. The CDR3 is made up of 15 amino acids. Germline CDR1 is WNHNN and CDR2 is SYGVQD (reference sequence). For the CDR3, the DNA is TGCGCCACCAAGCAGGGTGTCTGCGCTAACTATGGCTACACCTTC. It yields the protein CATKQGVCANYGYTF.

J is TRBJ1-1 and V is TRBV2; D is unclear. The CDR3 has 12 residues. Germline V gene lookup returns CDR1 SNHLY and CDR2 FYNNEI. Trimming took 6 bases from V and 11 from J, leaving 16 bases between them. CDR3 nucleotide sequence: TGTGCCAGCAGAGAGAGAGTTGTCGAGGCTTTCTTT. Its protein product is CASRERVVEAFF. The complete variable domain, with remaining parts taken from reference TRBV2 and TRBJ1-1, reads EPEVTQTPSHQVTQMGQEVILRCVPISNHLYFYWYRQILGQKVEFLVSFYNNEISEKSEIFDDQFSVERPDGSNFTLKIRSTKLEDSAMYFCASRERVVEAFFGQGTRLTVV.

The chain recombines TRBV29-1 with TRBJ2-7; TRBD1 matches 8 bases. This CDR3 has 13 residues. V was pared by 6 bases and J by 2 bases, with 6 bases of the junction left unmatched. Per germline, CDR1 SQVTM and CDR2 ANQGSEA. CDR3 DNA: TGCAGCGTCACCGGGACAGGAACCTACGAGCAGTACTTC. Encoded protein: CSVTGTGTYEQYF.

The chain couples TRBV2 to TRBJ2-3, with D maybe TRBD2 (5 bases). Looked up from germline, CDR1 is SNHLY and CDR2 is FYNNEI. Trimming removed 6 bases from V and 1 base from J, with 14 bases in between. The CDR3 is 15 amino acids. The CDR3, as DNA: TGTGCCAGCAGGGTAGACCGGGAACGCACAGATACGCAGTATTTT. Amino acids: CASRVDRERTDTQYF.

V usage is TRBV25-1 and J usage is TRBJ1-1, with TRBD1 identical over 10 bases. J gave up 6 bases and V 8 bases, and 6 bases lay outside the gene matches. This CDR3 comprises 13 residues. Germline V gives CDR1 MGHDK, CDR2 SYGVNS. CDR3 sequence (DNA): TGTGCCAGCTCACTCGGGACAGGGGCTGAAGCTTTCTTT. Residues: CASSLGTGAEAFF.

This chain uses TRBV13 with TRBJ1-1, with TRBD1 identical over 12 bases. The CDR3 sequence is 15 residues long. The germline V gene has CDR1 PRHDT and CDR2 FYEKMQ (reference sequence). V trimming: 5 bases; J trimming: 7 bases; junction bases outside the gene matches: 8. The CDR3 DNA reads as TGTGCCAGCAGCGACGAGGGACAGGGGGCCAATGAAGCTTTCTTT. It yields the protein CASSDEGQGANEAFF.

This rearrangement joins TRBV29-1 to TRBJ1-1, with 9 bases identical to TRBD1. The CDR3 extends over 13 amino acids. The V and J ends lost 6 bases and 4 bases, in that order; junction bases with no gene match: 6. Germline V gene data show CDR1 as SQVTM and CDR2 as ANQGSEA. CDR3 nucleotide sequence: TGCAGCGTGGGACAGGGCGGGGGCACTGAAGCTTTCTTT. The encoded protein is CSVGQGGGTEAFF.

The V and J genes are TRBV19 and TRBJ2-3; no definite D call. Germline V gene data show CDR1 as LNHDA and CDR2 as SQIVND (reference sequence). Trimming pared 1 base from V and 0 bases from J, leaving 8 bases between. CDR3 size: 15 residues. CDR3 in amino acids: CASSIGQTSTDTQYF. The CDR3 DNA reads as TGTGCCAGTAGTATAGGTCAGACTAGCACAGATACGCAGTATTTT.

The chain combines TRBV6-1 with TRBJ1-1, with D maybe TRBD1 (6 bases). With 4 bases removed from V and 5 bases from J, the gap between germline ends came to 17 bases. CDR1 is MNHNS and CDR2 is SASEGT in the germline V gene. This CDR3 spans 15 amino acids. The CDR3 region is CASSGYRAVRTEAFF. The CDR3 nucleotides are TGTGCCAGCAGTGGGTACAGGGCGGTGAGGACTGAAGCTTTCTTT.

This chain links TRBV30 with TRBJ2-2; 10 bases line up with TRBD1. The junction had 7 bases not matched to a gene; V was cut back by 5 bases and J by 4 bases. The CDR3 length is 15 residues. The germline V gene encodes CDR1 GTSNPN and CDR2 SVGIG (reference sequence). CDR3 sequence reads: CAWGKRDRGTGELFF. Written as DNA, the CDR3 is TGTGCCTGGGGTAAACGGGACAGGGGCACCGGGGAGCTGTTTTTT.

The chain employs TRBV7-6 and TRBJ2-7; 12 bases align to TRBD2. The CDR3 runs 16 residues. Germline CDR1 reads SGHVS; CDR2 reads FNYEAQ. V shed 4 bases, J shed 4 bases, and the junction held 8 bases outside the gene matches. The CDR3 nucleotides are TGTGCCAGCAGCTCACCGGCTAGCGGGGGGGTTTACGAGCAGTACTTC. Its protein product is CASSSPASGGVYEQYF.